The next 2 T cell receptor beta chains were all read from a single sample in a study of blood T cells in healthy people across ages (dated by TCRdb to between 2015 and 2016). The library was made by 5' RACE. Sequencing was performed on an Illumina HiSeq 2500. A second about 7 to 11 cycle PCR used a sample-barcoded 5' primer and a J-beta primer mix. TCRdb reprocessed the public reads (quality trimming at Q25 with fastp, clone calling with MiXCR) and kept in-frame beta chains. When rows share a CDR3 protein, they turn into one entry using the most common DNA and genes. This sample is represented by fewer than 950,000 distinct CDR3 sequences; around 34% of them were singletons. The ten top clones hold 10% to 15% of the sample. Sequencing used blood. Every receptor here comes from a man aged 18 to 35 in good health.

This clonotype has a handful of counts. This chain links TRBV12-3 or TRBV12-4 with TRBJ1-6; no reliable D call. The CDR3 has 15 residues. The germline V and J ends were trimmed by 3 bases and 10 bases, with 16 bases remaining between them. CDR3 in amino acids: CASSLLGESKSPLHF. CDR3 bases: TGTGCCAGCAGTTTGCTCGGGGAGTCAAAATCACCCCTCCACTTT.

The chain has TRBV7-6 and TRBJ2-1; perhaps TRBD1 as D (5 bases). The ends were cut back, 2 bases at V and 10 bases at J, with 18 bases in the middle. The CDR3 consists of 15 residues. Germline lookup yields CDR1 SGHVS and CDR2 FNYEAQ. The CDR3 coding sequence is TGTGCCAGCAGCTTAAAACCACAGGCGCCAAGGGAGCAGTTCTTC. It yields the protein CASSLKPQAPREQFF.